Sequencing of this TCR beta chain was carried out in a study of T cell responses to AZD1222 COVID-19 vaccine. This clone was seen more than once but under ten times. The antigen is undetermined. Study results and caveats: In all cases, repertoires were sampled only after the peak T cell response. Clonal diversity may have been underestimated in mostly white British donors. Close to half of spike-specific TCRs reportedly recognize unmutated variant regions.

Only in-frame clones appear in the TCRdb table, and some are missing; sequencing was by immunoSEQ multiplex PCR. The sample has 120,000 or so clones, more than 85% seen once. The receptor was derived from an adult in good health. The specimen was peripheral blood, collected on day 0 of MenACWY control vaccination.

DNA of the CDR3: TGCGCCAGCAGCAATAAGACAGGGGCGGCAAATCAGCCCCAGCATTTT. Protein product: CASSNKTGAANQPQHF. The chain recombines TRBV5-1 with TRBJ1-5; 8 bases agree with TRBD1. Germline CDR1 reads SGHRS; CDR2 reads YFSETQ. The CDR3 extends over 16 amino acids. V dropped 4 bases and J dropped 4; count of bases not matched to a gene: 10.